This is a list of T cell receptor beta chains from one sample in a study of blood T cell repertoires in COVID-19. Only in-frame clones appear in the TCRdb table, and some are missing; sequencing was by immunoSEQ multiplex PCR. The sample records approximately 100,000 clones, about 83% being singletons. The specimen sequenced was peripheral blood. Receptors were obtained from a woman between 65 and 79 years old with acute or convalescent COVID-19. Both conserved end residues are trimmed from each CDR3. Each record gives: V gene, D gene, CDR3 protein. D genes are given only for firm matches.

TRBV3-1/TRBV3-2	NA	ASSQDPAPSSPQH
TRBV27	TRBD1	ASGYPGQGGSPLH
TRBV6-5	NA	ATDLSATNEKLF
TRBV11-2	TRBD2	ASSQLAGGRRNEQF
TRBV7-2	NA	ASSILRVTGELF
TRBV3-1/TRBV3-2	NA	ASSQVAGVREKLF
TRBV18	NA	ARAYRFDRGYT
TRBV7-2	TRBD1	ASSLRQGNTEAF
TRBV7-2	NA	ASSLADPGWAEAF
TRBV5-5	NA	ASSLNRASPGANVLT
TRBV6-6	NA	ASSLGGDTDTQY
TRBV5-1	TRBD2	ASSFTSGGSTDTQY
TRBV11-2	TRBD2	ASSLSDQRGQETQY
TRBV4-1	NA	ASSRHRAQENTEAF
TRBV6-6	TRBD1	ASINRGNTEAF
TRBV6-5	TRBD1	ASRWTGGSPLH
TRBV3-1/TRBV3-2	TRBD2	ASSQGSGSGDVEQF
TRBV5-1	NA	ASSSYRVTSNTEAF
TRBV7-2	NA	ASSLALNSNSPLH
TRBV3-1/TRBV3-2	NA	ASSQGLVTDTQY
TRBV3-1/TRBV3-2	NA	ASSVDGDQPQH
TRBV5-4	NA	ASRDSNNYGYT
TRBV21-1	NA	ASSKDPGSGGEETQY
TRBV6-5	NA	ASKPSMNEQF
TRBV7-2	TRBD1	ASSLLGQSNQPQH
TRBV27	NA	ARSLRVRDPATNYGYT
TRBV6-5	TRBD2	ASLSGGAADTQY
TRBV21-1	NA	ANPGLTNTEAF